This T cell receptor (beta chain) was sequenced during a study of blood T cells in healthy people across ages. Each donor's blood draw was ten milliliters of peripheral blood. Per sample, a minimum of 6 million PBMCs were isolated. Next came a second PCR, run for about 7 to 12 cycles, which used a sample-barcoded 5' primer along with a J-beta primer mix. TCRdb re-derived calls from the 5' RACE reads in MiXCR, one entry per CDR3 protein. The sample has over 700,000 distinct CDR3 sequences, approximately 55% seen once. Germline V gives CDR1 SGHDT, CDR2 YYEEEE. The length of the CDR3 is 14 residues. V lost 3 bases and J lost 9; bases outside the gene matches: 4.

This receptor was identified in an elderly man in good health. This chain links TRBV5-6 with TRBJ1-6, with TRBD1 identical over 9 bases. The specimen sequenced was blood. CDR3 bases: TGTGCCAGCAGCTGGGACAGGGTCGGTTCACCCCTCCACTTT. Protein sequence: CASSWDRVGSPLHF.